These 32 T cell receptor beta chains originate from one sample sequenced in a study of shared clonotypes between healthy human individuals. Sequencing was performed with immunoSEQ multiplex PCR; in TCRdb, only in-frame clones are kept and a portion is missing. The sample has under 1,100,000 clones, under 80% seen once. Material for sequencing was memory CD4+ T cells sorted from blood. Subset defined: CD45RA-negative fraction. These receptors originate from a man in his late teens or twenties in good health.

The rearrangement uses TRBV6-1 and TRBJ1-6, with D maybe TRBD1 (6 bases). Trimming pared 6 bases from V and 7 bases from J, leaving 16 bases between. This CDR3 spans 15 amino acids. From germline, CDR1 is MNHNS and CDR2 SASEGT. Here the CDR3 reads CASRGDGGLNSPLHF. DNA for the CDR3: TGTGCCAGCAGGGGGGATGGGGGGCTGAATTCACCCCTCCACTTT.

The genes are TRBV6-1 and TRBJ1-5; no firm D call. Trimming cost V 0 bases and J 0 bases, with 9 bases left between them. This CDR3 has 16 residues. Germline values: CDR1 MNHNS, CDR2 SASEGT. The CDR3 region is CASSEAPVYSNQPQHF. DNA for the CDR3: TGTGCCAGCAGTGAAGCGCCGGTATATAGCAATCAGCCCCAGCATTTT.

The V call is TRBV6-6, the J call TRBJ2-3; D tentatively reads TRBD1 or TRBD2 (5 bases each). Between the trimmed V and J ends, which lost 6 bases and 8 bases, there was a span of 15 bases. Germline CDR1 is MNHNY and CDR2 is SVGAGI (reference sequence). This CDR3 region has 13 residues. The CDR3 spells CASRLPGTGTQYF. The CDR3 DNA sequence: TGTGCCAGCAGGCTCCCCGGGACCGGTACGCAGTATTTT.

This clone was counted between two and nine times. The chain has TRBV5-5 and TRBJ1-2, with D perhaps matching TRBD1 (5 bases). The V end was cut by 4 bases, the J end by 6 bases, with 19 bases between. This CDR3 is 15 amino acids long. Germline V CDR1 and CDR2: SGHKS, YYEKEE (reference sequence). In nucleotides, the CDR3 is TGTGCCAGCAGCCACGAAACCCAGGGTATGGATGGCTACACCTTC. It is translated as CASSHETQGMDGYTF.

The chain is built from TRBV30 and TRBJ2-3, with 11 bases fitting TRBD1. The junction had 4 bases not matched to a gene; V was cut back by 2 bases and J by 6 bases. There are 14 residues in the CDR3. Germline-derived CDR1 and CDR2 are GTSNPN and SVGIG (reference sequence). The CDR3 DNA reads TGTGCCTGGAGTAGGGGACAGGGGGGTGATACGCAGTATTTT. Encoded protein: CAWSRGQGGDTQYF.

This chain joins TRBV7-8 and TRBJ1-5, with a tentative D call TRBD1 (5 bases). CDR3 length: 15 residues. Looked up from germline, CDR1 is SGHVS and CDR2 is FQNEAQ. The germline V and J ends were trimmed by 3 bases and 3 bases, with 12 bases remaining between them. The CDR3 DNA follows: TGTGCCAGCAGCTTGGGGGGTTCGAACAATCAGCCCCAGCATTTT. Translating gives CASSLGGSNNQPQHF.

The chain uses TRBV5-4 and TRBJ2-3, with unresolved D. CDR3 length: 14 residues. CDR1 and CDR2 from the germline V gene are SGHNT and YYREEE (reference sequence). The V end lost 1 base, the J end lost 6 bases, and 12 bases lay between the germline ends. CDR3 in amino acids: CASSLSSGGDTQYF. The DNA for the CDR3 is TGTGCCAGCAGCTTGAGTTCTGGTGGGGATACGCAGTATTTT.

The chain combines TRBV7-2 with TRBJ2-5, with no clear D. The CDR3 is 12 residues long. The V gene lost 6 bases and the J gene lost 1 base, with 6 bases spanning the gap. Germline-derived CDR1 and CDR2 are SGHTA and FQGNSA. The CDR3 region is CASSTFQETQYF. CDR3 DNA sequence: TGTGCCAGCAGTACCTTCCAAGAGACCCAGTACTTC.

The chain joins TRBV11-2 to TRBJ1-5; TRBD1 is a possible D gene (5 bases). The CDR3 runs to 16 residues. V dropped 1 base and J dropped 2 bases, with 12 bases sitting between them. Germline V lookup: CDR1 SGHAT, CDR2 FQNNGV. As DNA, the CDR3 is TGTGCCAGCAGCTTAGGTTCAGGGCCCGGCAATCAGCCCCAGCATTTT. As protein: CASSLGSGPGNQPQHF.

The chain recombines TRBV5-1 with TRBJ1-4; possible D gene TRBD1, 6 bases. The CDR3 has 15 amino acids. The V and J ends lost 1 base and 0 bases respectively, with 7 bases between them. The germline CDR1 and CDR2 sequences are SGHRS and YFSETQ. The CDR3, as DNA: TGCGCCAGCAGCTTGAACAGGGCAACTAATGAAAAACTGTTTTTT. This gives the protein CASSLNRATNEKLFF.

The chain uses TRBV5-1 and TRBJ2-5; 10 bases map to TRBD2. Trimming removed 5 bases from V and 0 bases from J; junction bases left unmatched: 10. The CDR3 consists of 17 residues. The germline V gene encodes CDR1 SGHRS and CDR2 YFSETQ. CDR3 amino acids: CASRAGELAGNQETQYF. In DNA, the CDR3 is TGCGCCAGCAGGGCTGGGGAACTAGCGGGGAACCAAGAGACCCAGTACTTC.

A note on this clone: The sample carries other DNA sequences with the same CDR3. The chain recombines TRBV7-9 with TRBJ1-1; D call uncertain. Germline CDR1 SEHNR, CDR2 FQNEAQ (reference sequence). This CDR3 spans 13 amino acids. V lost 5 bases and J 2 bases, leaving 9 bases between the germline ends. The CDR3 region is CASSTTANTEAFF. The CDR3, as DNA: TGTGCCAGCAGCACCACAGCTAACACTGAAGCTTTCTTT.

This chain joins TRBV27 and TRBJ1-2; a possible D gene is TRBD1 (5 bases). V was trimmed by 4 bases and J by 4 bases, leaving 10 bases between them. CDR1 and CDR2 (germline): MNHEY, SMNVEV (reference sequence). The CDR3 loop spans 13 amino acids. CDR3 sequence reads: CASSSGRVYGYTF. CDR3 DNA: TGTGCCAGCAGTTCAGGCAGGGTCTATGGCTACACCTTC.

Concerning this clone itself: One junction end disagrees with the germline gene, perhaps due to a read error. This chain links TRBV7-7 with TRBJ2-5; 10 nucleotides agree with TRBD1. The CDR3 is made up of 14 amino acids. Germline loops: CDR1 SSHAT, CDR2 FNYEAQ (reference sequence). CDR3 coding DNA: TGTGCTAGCAGCCAATTCCGGGACAGGGGGACCCAGTACTTC. Protein product: CASSQFRDRGTQYF. The full variable domain, rest sourced from reference TRBV7-7 and TRBJ2-5, is GAGVSQSPRYKVTKRGQDVTLRCDPISSHATLYWYQQALGQGPEFLTYFNYEAQPDKSGLPSDRFSAERPEGSISTLTIQRTEQRDSAMYRCASSQFRDRGTQYFGPGTRLLVL.

The rearrangement joins TRBV27 to TRBJ1-4; D is uncertain. The V gene lost 5 bases and the J gene lost 0 bases, with 4 bases spanning the gap. The length of the CDR3 is 13 residues. Germline CDR1 reads MNHEY; CDR2 reads SMNVEV (reference sequence). The CDR3 DNA is TGTGCCAGCAGTACGGCAACTAATGAAAAACTGTTTTTT. Its protein is CASSTATNEKLFF.

The chain carries TRBV5-1 and TRBJ2-1; TRBD1 matches 10 bases. This CDR3 spans 14 amino acids. The V gene end was trimmed by 6 bases and the J gene end by 6 bases; junction bases not matched to a gene: 6. Germline CDR1 reads SGHRS; CDR2 reads YFSETQ. The DNA of the CDR3 is TGCGCCAGCACGACAGGGGGCGCCGGCAATGAGCAGTTCTTC. It yields the protein CASTTGGAGNEQFF.

The CDR3 protein is CASSLGKGQWVFF. CDR3 DNA: TGTGCCAGCAGCTTAGGGAAAGGACAGTGGGTGTTCTTC. The rearrangement joins TRBV7-2 to TRBJ2-1; tentative D call: TRBD1 (6 bases). V dropped 1 base and J dropped 15 bases, with 16 bases sitting between them. The CDR3 runs to 13 residues. Germline V gene data show CDR1 as SGHTA and CDR2 as FQGNSA.

The CDR3 is CASSEYSAGGPETQYF. As DNA, the CDR3 is TGTGCCAGCAGTGAATACTCAGCGGGAGGGCCGGAGACCCAGTACTTC. The chain joins TRBV25-1 to TRBJ2-5; 10 bases align to TRBD2. CDR1 is MGHDK, CDR2 SYGVNS, per germline. After removal of 0 bases from V and 5 bases from J, the junction contained 6 bases not matched to a gene. The CDR3 is made up of 16 amino acids.

The chain couples TRBV30 to TRBJ1-5; tentatively, D is TRBD1 (5 bases). Germline CDR1 reads GTSNPN; CDR2 reads SVGIG (reference sequence). The CDR3 sequence is 13 residues long. The V gene lost 2 bases and the J gene lost 5 bases, with 10 bases spanning the gap. The CDR3 DNA reads as TGTGCCTGGAGTCTCGGGGCAGATCAGCCCCAGCATTTT. Translated: CAWSLGADQPQHF.

Notes on this clone: The identical CDR3 is also encoded by other nucleotide sequences in the sample. The rearrangement links TRBV2 to TRBJ2-7; TRBD1 aligns across 11 bases. This CDR3 comprises 15 residues. Per germline, CDR1 SNHLY and CDR2 FYNNEI. Losses at the gene ends were 6 bases for V and 0 bases for J; bases not matched to a gene: 4. The CDR3 sequence is CASSAGTGGSYEQYF. CDR3 nucleotide sequence: TGTGCCAGCAGCGCCGGGACAGGGGGCTCCTACGAGCAGTACTTC.

The chain is built from TRBV9 and TRBJ1-1; TRBD1 matches at 7 bases. This CDR3 is built from 15 residues. CDR1 and CDR2 (germline): SGDLS, YYNGEE. With V trimmed by 2 bases and J by 2 bases, 6 bases remained unmatched. The CDR3 spells CASSVAGQTNTEAFF. The CDR3 DNA reads as TGTGCCAGCAGCGTCGCGGGACAGACAAACACTGAAGCTTTCTTT.

The rearrangement links TRBV2 to TRBJ2-2; D possibly uses TRBD1 or TRBD2 (5 bases each). V gave up 6 bases and J gave up 2 bases, with 10 bases separating them. CDR3 length: 14 residues. Per germline, CDR1 SNHLY and CDR2 FYNNEI. CDR3 amino acids: CASRGDRNTGELFF. CDR3 bases: TGTGCCAGCAGGGGGGACCGAAACACCGGGGAGCTGTTTTTT.

This sequence joins TRBV2 and TRBJ1-5; D gene unclear. Germline CDR1 SNHLY, CDR2 FYNNEI. V was shortened by 6 bases and J by 3 bases, with 12 bases between the two germline ends. The CDR3 loop spans 14 amino acids. The CDR3 DNA follows: TGTGCCAGCAGCTTATCCAGCATCAATCAGCCCCAGCATTTT. Residues: CASSLSSINQPQHF.

A note on this clone: Other DNA sequences of this sample code for an identical CDR3. The V call is TRBV2, the J call TRBJ1-2; D possibly corresponds to TRBD1 (5 bases). CDR1 is SNHLY and CDR2 is FYNNEI in the germline V gene. The CDR3 sequence is 13 residues long. Trimming left V 1 base short and J 8 bases short, with 11 bases between. This CDR3 is CASSEGRAYGYTF. CDR3 nucleotides: TGTGCCAGCAGTGAAGGCAGGGCGTACGGCTACACCTTC.

Turning to this clone: This sequence is one base from a far larger clone and is likely a read error. CDR3 DNA: TGTGCCAGCAGCTTAGACAGGAACACTGAAGCTTTCTTT. This translates into CASSLDRNTEAFF. This chain links TRBV7-8 with TRBJ1-1; no firm D call. V was trimmed by 1 base and J by 1 base, leaving 4 bases between them. Per germline, CDR1 SGHVS and CDR2 FQNEAQ. The CDR3 loop spans 13 amino acids.

This rearrangement joins TRBV7-3 to TRBJ2-3; 10 bases agree with TRBD2. The V gene's germline CDR1 is SGHTA and CDR2 FQGTGA. CDR3 length equals 15 residues. J was trimmed by 6 bases and V by 5 bases; bases with no gene match: 8. The CDR3 reads CASSLNSGGQDTQYF. In DNA form, the CDR3 reads TGTGCCAGCAGCCTAAATAGCGGGGGGCAGGATACGCAGTATTTT.

The chain employs TRBV30 and TRBJ1-6; a weak D match, TRBD1 (5 bases). Trimming removed 0 bases at V and 9 bases at J, with 12 bases between. The CDR3 totals 14 residues. CDR1 is GTSNPN, CDR2 SVGIG, per germline (reference sequence). The CDR3 DNA reads as TGTGCCTGGAGTGTACTAGGGGTCACTTCACCCCTCCACTTT. It translates to CAWSVLGVTSPLHF.

The chain couples TRBV9 to TRBJ2-5, with TRBD2 matching over 11 bases. Germline V gene sequence: CDR1 SGDLS, CDR2 YYNGEE. CDR3 length: 15 amino acids. Trimming cost V 4 bases and J 4 bases; bases outside gene matches: 6. As DNA, the CDR3 is TGTGCCAGCAGCCCTATAGCGGGGGGGCCAGAGACCCAGTACTTC. As protein: CASSPIAGGPETQYF.

The chain combines TRBV28 with TRBJ1-3, with a tentative D call TRBD1 (6 bases). V lost 4 bases, J lost 1 base, and 14 bases lay in between. Germline CDR1 MDHEN, CDR2 SYDVKM. This CDR3 region has 16 residues. The CDR3 region is CASSSRGGPSGNTIYF. In nucleotides, the CDR3 is TGTGCCAGCAGTTCCCGGGGGGGGCCTTCTGGAAACACCATATATTTT.

V is TRBV7-2 and J is TRBJ2-1, with no clear D. Germline values: CDR1 SGHTA, CDR2 FQGNSA. V was shortened by 2 bases and J by 8 bases, with 16 bases between the two germline ends. The CDR3 loop spans 15 amino acids. For the CDR3, the DNA is TGTGCCAGCAGCTTAAGTTTTGGCCGCAGCTATGAGCAGTTCTTC. It is translated as CASSLSFGRSYEQFF.

This clone was recorded many times. V gene TRBV7-9 combines with J gene TRBJ2-5; 8 bases fit TRBD2. CDR1 and CDR2 from the germline V gene are SEHNR and FQNEAQ (reference sequence). This CDR3 has 12 residues. CDR3 DNA sequence: TGTGCGGTCGGGCGGGGGGAAGAGACCCAGTACTTC. Encoded protein: CAVGRGEETQYF.

This clone showed up just once. The rearrangement joins TRBV7-9 to TRBJ2-1; the match to TRBD2 covers 7 bases. Germline loops: CDR1 SEHNR, CDR2 FQNEAQ (reference sequence). Trimming took 7 bases from V and 7 from J; bases not matched to a gene: 10. The CDR3 length is 14 residues. CDR3 coding DNA: TGTGCCAGCACACTAGCGACCCTTCGGAATGAGCAGTTCTTC. Its protein product is CASTLATLRNEQFF.